This TCR beta chain was found in a study of CD8+ T cells in alopecia areata. Study information: The drug, oral tofacitinib, was given to treated patients at 5 to 10 mg twice daily. Study findings and constraints: For lesional scalp, especially alopecia totalis/universalis, clonality was higher than in normal scalp. Tofacitinib produced a significant decrease in scalp clonality and in expanded CD8+ clones among the top 100.

RNA was isolated and reverse transcribed to cDNA, the sequencing template. The data were produced by immunoSEQ multiplex PCR, yet TCRdb's version contains in-frame clones alone and is incomplete. This table holds approximately 300,000 clones, 55% to 75% found once. Treatment in this sample: oral pan-JAK inhibitor, 5-10 mg twice daily. Germline assignment: CDR1 SGHNT and CDR2 YYREEE (reference sequence). The V gene end was trimmed by 6 bases and the J gene end by 0 bases; junction bases not matched to a gene: 6. The length of the CDR3 is 15 residues. This clone was picked up a small number of times. Its antigen is as yet unknown.

The source is a human donor with alopecia areata. This rearrangement joins TRBV5-4 to TRBJ2-1; 7 bases line up with TRBD2. Sequences were derived from CD4+ T cells sorted from blood, sampled at week 24, from a patient treated with tofacitinib. In DNA form, the CDR3 reads TGTGCCAGCACAAAAGCGGGGAGCTCCTACAATGAGCAGTTCTTC. This sequence encodes CASTKAGSSYNEQFF.